This T cell receptor beta chain was identified in a study of OX40 agonist ivuxolimab in advanced cancers. Whole-study context: An agonistic anti-OX40 (CD134) antibody, ivuxolimab, was used to treat the patients. Every 2 weeks, ivuxolimab was infused into the patients intravenously at between 0.01 and 10 mg/kg.

Note on this clone: Its antigen is not identified.

V shed 8 bases and J 1 base; nucleotides not matched to a gene: 12. The CDR3 loop spans 17 amino acids. Per the germline V gene, CDR1 is MNHEY and CDR2 is SMNVEV (reference sequence). The table came from immunoSEQ multiplex PCR; TCRdb's copy has only in-frame clones and leaves some out. The table records tens of thousands of clones, 88% of them present only once. Study findings and constraints: Doses of 0.1 to 3.0 mg/kg were accompanied by clonal expansion of CD4+ and CD8+ blood T cells by week 6.

The V call is TRBV27, the J call TRBJ2-1; TRBD2 matches 9 bases. The clonotype was recovered from an adult with an advanced solid tumor such as melanoma, head and neck, liver or kidney cancer. The input for sequencing was CD4+ or CD8+ T cells sorted from blood, taken in a trial of the OX40 agonist ivuxolimab. CDR3 DNA: TGTGCCAGCGGGGGGGCTAGCGGGACCACATCCTACAATGAGCAGTTCTTC. Its protein is CASGGASGTTSYNEQFF.